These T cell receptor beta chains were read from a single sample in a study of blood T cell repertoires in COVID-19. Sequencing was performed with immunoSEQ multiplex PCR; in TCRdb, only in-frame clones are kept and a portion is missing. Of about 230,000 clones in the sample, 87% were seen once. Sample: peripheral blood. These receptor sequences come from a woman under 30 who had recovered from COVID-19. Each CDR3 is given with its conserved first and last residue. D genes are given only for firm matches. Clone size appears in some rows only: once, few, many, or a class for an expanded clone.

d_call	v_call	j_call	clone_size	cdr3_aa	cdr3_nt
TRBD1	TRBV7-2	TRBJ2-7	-	CASSLTPPDRPTYEQYF	TGTGCCAGCAGCTTAACCCCCCCGGACAGGCCTACCTACGAGCAGTACTTC
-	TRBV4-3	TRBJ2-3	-	CASSQTGHTDTQYF	TGCGCCAGCAGCCAAACAGGTCACACAGATACGCAGTATTTT
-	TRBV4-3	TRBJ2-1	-	CASSQTDTPREQFF	TGCGCCAGCAGCCAAACCGATACCCCGCGGGAGCAGTTCTTC
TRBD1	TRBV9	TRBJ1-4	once	CASSVQGAFEKLFF	TGTGCCAGCAGCGTTCAGGGGGCGTTTGAAAAACTGTTTTTT
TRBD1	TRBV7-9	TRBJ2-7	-	CASSSSRDSDEQYF	TGTGCCAGCAGCTCGTCCCGGGACAGTGACGAGCAGTACTTC
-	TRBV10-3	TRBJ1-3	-	CAISSRGVTGNTIYF	TGTGCCATCAGTTCGAGAGGCGTTACTGGAAACACCATATATTTT
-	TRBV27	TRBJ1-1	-	CASSLLGGKTNTEAFF	TGTGCCAGCAGTTTATTGGGGGGAAAGACGAACACTGAAGCTTTCTTT
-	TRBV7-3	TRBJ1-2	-	CASSLTQGNGYTF	TGTGCCAGCAGCTTAACACAGGGAAATGGCTACACCTTC
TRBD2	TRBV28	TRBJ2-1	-	CASRRPTGTSGGNEQFF	TGTGCCAGCAGACGGCCAACAGGGACTAGCGGCGGCAATGAGCAGTTCTTC
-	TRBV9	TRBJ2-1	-	CASSVPSSSYNEQFF	TGTGCCAGCAGCGTTCCTTCGAGCTCCTACAATGAGCAGTTCTTC
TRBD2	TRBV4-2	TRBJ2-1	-	CASSTLAGGPLSGDEQFF	TGTGCCAGCAGCACGTTAGCGGGAGGGCCTTTGAGTGGAGATGAGCAGTTCTTC
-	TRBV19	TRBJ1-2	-	CASSIEGTYGYTF	TGTGCCAGTAGTATTGAGGGAACCTATGGCTACACCTTC
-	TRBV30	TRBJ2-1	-	CAWSAGYSYNEQFF	TGTGCCTGGAGTGCCGGGTACTCCTACAATGAGCAGTTCTTC
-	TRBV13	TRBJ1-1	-	CASSQTENTEAFF	TGTGCCAGCAGCCAGACAGAGAACACTGAAGCTTTCTTT
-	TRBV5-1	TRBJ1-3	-	CASRTGSSGNTIYF	TGCGCCAGCAGAACAGGGTCCTCTGGAAACACCATATATTTT
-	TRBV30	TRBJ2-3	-	CAWSGAGRTDTQYF	TGTGCCTGGAGTGGGGCAGGCAGAACAGATACGCAGTATTTT
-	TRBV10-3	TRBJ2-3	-	CAISESRLGESGSTDTQYF	TGTGCCATCAGTGAGTCTCGACTGGGTGAGAGCGGAAGCACAGATACGCAGTATTTT
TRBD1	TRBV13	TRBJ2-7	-	CASSARDRGVYEQYF	TGTGCCAGCAGCGCCCGGGACAGGGGAGTCTACGAGCAGTACTTC
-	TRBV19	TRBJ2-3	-	CASSMGGPASTDTQYF	TGTGCCAGTAGTATGGGTGGGCCCGCTAGCACAGATACGCAGTATTTT
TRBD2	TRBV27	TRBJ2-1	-	CASTSGTYNEQFF	TGTGCCAGTACTAGCGGGACTTACAATGAGCAGTTCTTC
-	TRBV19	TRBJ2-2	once	CASSTNRVAGTGELFF	TGTGCCAGTAGTACGAACAGGGTGGCGGGCACCGGGGAGCTGTTTTTT
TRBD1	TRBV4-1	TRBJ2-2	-	CASSLGQGYTAGELFF	TGCGCCAGCAGCCTGGGACAGGGATATACCGCCGGGGAGCTGTTTTTT
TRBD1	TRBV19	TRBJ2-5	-	CASSIAGQGRETQYF	TGTGCCAGTAGTATAGCTGGACAGGGAAGAGAGACCCAGTACTTC
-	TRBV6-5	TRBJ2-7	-	CASMRGFSYEQYF	TGTGCCAGCATGAGGGGGTTCTCCTACGAGCAGTACTTC
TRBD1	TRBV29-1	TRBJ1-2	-	CSVGTGGNYGYTF	TGCAGCGTTGGGACAGGGGGTAACTATGGCTACACCTTC
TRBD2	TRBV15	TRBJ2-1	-	CATSRYTGLAGDNEQFF	TGTGCCACCAGCAGATATACAGGACTAGCGGGAGACAATGAGCAGTTCTTC
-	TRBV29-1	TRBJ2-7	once	CSVVQSLGRYEQYF	TGCAGCGTTGTCCAGTCGCTGGGCAGATACGAGCAGTACTTC
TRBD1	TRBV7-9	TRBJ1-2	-	CASSSIPPQGTYGYTF	TGTGCCAGCAGCTCAATACCTCCACAGGGGACTTATGGCTACACCTTC
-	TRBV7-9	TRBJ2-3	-	CASRHVMSVSDTQYF	TGTGCCAGCAGACACGTAATGTCAGTTTCAGATACGCAGTATTTT
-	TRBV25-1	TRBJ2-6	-	CASSEEWTAGANVLTF	TGTGCCAGCAGTGAAGAGTGGACAGCTGGGGCCAACGTCCTGACTTTC
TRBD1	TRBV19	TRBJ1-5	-	CASSVDRDQPQHF	TGTGCCAGTAGTGTGGACAGGGACCAGCCCCAGCATTTT
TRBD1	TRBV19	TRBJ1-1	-	CASSPEWRQGAGDVAFF	TGTGCCAGTAGTCCCGAATGGCGACAGGGGGCGGGGGATGTAGCTTTCTTT
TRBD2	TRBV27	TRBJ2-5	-	CASSPLGREGPETQYF	TGTGCCAGCAGTCCCCTCGGGCGGGAGGGCCCAGAGACCCAGTACTTC
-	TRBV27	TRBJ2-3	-	CASSFGISPSTDTQYF	TGTGCCAGCAGTTTCGGGATCTCACCTAGCACAGATACGCAGTATTTT
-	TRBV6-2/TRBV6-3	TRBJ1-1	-	CASSQPGLLRGAFF	TGTGCCAGCAGTCAACCCGGACTACTTCGGGGGGCTTTCTTT
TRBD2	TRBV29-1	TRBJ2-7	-	CSVLRGGYEQYF	TGCAGCGTCCTGAGGGGAGGGTACGAGCAGTACTTC
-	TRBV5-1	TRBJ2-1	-	CASSSLASYNEQFF	TGCGCCAGCAGCTCGCTGGCCTCCTACAATGAGCAGTTCTTC
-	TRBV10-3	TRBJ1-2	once	CAISESQTRNYGYTF	TGTGCCATCAGTGAGTCCCAGACACGAAACTATGGCTACACCTTC
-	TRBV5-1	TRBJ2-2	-	CASSRLGGNTGELFF	TGCGCCAGCAGCCGACTAGGCGGGAACACCGGGGAGCTGTTTTTT
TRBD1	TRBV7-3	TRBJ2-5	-	CASSLAGQGGETQYF	TGTGCCAGCAGCTTAGCGGGACAGGGTGGGGAGACCCAGTACTTC
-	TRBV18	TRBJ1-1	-	CASSYRGNTEAFF	TGTGCCAGCTCATATCGAGGGAACACTGAAGCTTTCTTT
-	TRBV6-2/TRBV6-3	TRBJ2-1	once	CASSYEGWARFSVDEQFF	TGTGCCAGCAGTTATGAGGGCTGGGCCAGGTTCAGTGTCGATGAGCAGTTCTTC
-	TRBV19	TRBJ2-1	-	CASSPVEGSYNEQFF	TGTGCCAGTAGCCCTGTGGAGGGTTCCTACAATGAGCAGTTCTTC
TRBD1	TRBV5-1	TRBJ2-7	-	CASSPRDRVVLEQYF	TGCGCCAGCAGCCCCCGGGACAGGGTAGTCCTCGAGCAGTACTTC
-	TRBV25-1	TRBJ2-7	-	CASSEPPGAATYEQYF	TGTGCCAGCAGTGAACCCCCGGGAGCAGCTACCTACGAGCAGTACTTC
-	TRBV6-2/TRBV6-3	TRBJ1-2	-	CASSSPGTLNYGYTF	TGTGCCAGCAGTAGTCCAGGCACCCTTAACTATGGCTACACCTTC
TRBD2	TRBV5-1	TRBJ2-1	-	CASSLFGSGGGPYNEQFF	TGCGCCAGCAGCTTGTTTGGATCGGGAGGGGGGCCCTACAATGAGCAGTTCTTC
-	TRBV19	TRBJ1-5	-	CASSMRRPNQPQHF	TGTGCCAGTAGTATGCGGAGACCTAATCAGCCCCAGCATTTT
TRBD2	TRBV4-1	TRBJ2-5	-	CASSLSGRMETQYF	TGCGCCAGCAGTCTTAGCGGGAGGATGGAGACCCAGTACTTC
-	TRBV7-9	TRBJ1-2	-	CASSPTGKEYGYTF	TGTGCCAGCAGCCCCACGGGGAAGGAGTATGGCTACACCTTC
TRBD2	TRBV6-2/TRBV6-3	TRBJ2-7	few	CASSLAGVAYEQYF	TGTGCCAGCAGCCTAGCGGGAGTCGCCTACGAGCAGTACTTC
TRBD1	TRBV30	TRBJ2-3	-	CAWSGTGRADTQYF	TGTGCCTGGAGCGGGACAGGGAGGGCAGATACGCAGTATTTT
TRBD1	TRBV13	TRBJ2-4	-	CASSPQTGIAKNIQYF	TGTGCCAGCAGCCCCCAGACAGGGATAGCCAAAAACATTCAGTACTTC
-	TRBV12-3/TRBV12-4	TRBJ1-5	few	CASSLSVQPQHF	TGTGCCAGCAGTTTATCAGTTCAGCCCCAGCATTTT